The 15 T cell receptor beta chains below come from one sample, sequenced in a study of blood T cell repertoires in COVID-19. The table came from immunoSEQ multiplex PCR; TCRdb's copy has only in-frame clones and leaves some out. The sample records around 280,000 clones, around 90% being singletons. The sample comprised PBMCs or T cells enriched from blood (not recorded which). The receptors here all came from a woman in her thirties or forties who had recovered from COVID-19.

The chain combines TRBV5-1 with TRBJ2-2; 8 bases agree with TRBD2. The germline CDR1 and CDR2 sequences are SGHRS and YFSETQ. J was trimmed by 6 bases and V by 6 bases; bases with no gene match: 13. The CDR3 covers 16 residues. The CDR3 region has the DNA TGCGCCAGCATTCGTGGCCCCGGGGGGGCAGCCGGGGAGCTGTTTTTT. Translating gives CASIRGPGGAAGELFF.

This chain joins TRBV2 and TRBJ2-1; 9 bases fit TRBD2. V trimming: 7 bases; J trimming: 4 bases; junction bases outside the gene matches: 14. The CDR3 length is 17 residues. Germline V gene sequence: CDR1 SNHLY, CDR2 FYNNEI. The CDR3 protein is CASKLRGGSPTYNEQFF. The CDR3 region has the DNA TGTGCCAGCAAGTTGCGGGGGGGCTCCCCGACATACAATGAGCAGTTCTTC.

The V gene is TRBV18, the J gene TRBJ2-7, with 13 bases aligning to TRBD2. The CDR3 consists of 16 residues. Looked up from germline, CDR1 is KGHSH and CDR2 is LQKENI. V lost 1 base to trimming and J lost 3 bases; unmatched junction nucleotides: 3. CDR3 nucleotides: TGTGCCAGCTCACCACGGACTAGCGGGAGACGCTACGAGCAGTACTTC. It translates to CASSPRTSGRRYEQYF. The whole variable domain, remainder taken from reference TRBV18 and TRBJ2-7, is NAGVMQNPRHLVRRRGQEARLRCSPMKGHSHVYWYRQLPEEGLKFMVYLQKENIIDESGMPKERFSAEFPKEGPSILRIQQVVRGDSAAYFCASSPRTSGRRYEQYFGPGTRLTVT.

This clone has more than one count but fewer than ten. V is TRBV6-5 and J is TRBJ1-1, with TRBD1 matching over 8 bases. The CDR3 is 13 amino acids. Per the germline V gene, CDR1 is MNHEY and CDR2 is SVGAGI. J gave up 3 bases and V 9 bases, and 6 bases lay outside the gene matches. In DNA, the CDR3 is TGTGCCAGTGGGGGACAGGAGGACACTGAAGCTTTCTTT. Its protein is CASGGQEDTEAFF.

CDR3 sequence (DNA): TGTGCCAGCAGCCCCGGACAGGGGCACAATCAGCCCCAGCATTTT. Translation gives CASSPGQGHNQPQHF. The rearrangement joins TRBV11-2 to TRBJ1-5; TRBD1 matches at 9 bases. Losses at the gene ends were 5 bases for V and 3 bases for J; bases not matched to a gene: 5. Germline V gene lookup returns CDR1 SGHAT and CDR2 FQNNGV. The CDR3 is 15 amino acids.

The chain joins TRBV5-1 to TRBJ1-3; TRBD1 is a possible D gene (5 bases). Per the germline V gene, CDR1 is SGHRS and CDR2 is YFSETQ. This CDR3 contains 17 residues. V was cut by 0 bases and J by 0 bases, with 13 bases left in between. The chain's CDR3 is CASSLESREVSGNTIYF. The DNA of the CDR3 is TGCGCCAGCAGCTTGGAATCCAGGGAAGTCTCTGGAAACACCATATATTTT.

The count of this clone is one. The rearrangement uses TRBV15 and TRBJ1-4, with D perhaps TRBD1 (6 bases). The length of the CDR3 is 15 residues. Trimming cost V 4 bases and J 5 bases, with 14 bases left between them. Germline CDR1 LNHNV, CDR2 YYDKDF (reference sequence). CDR3 coding DNA: TGTGCCACCAGCAAAAGGCGGGGGGCGAATGAAAAACTGTTTTTT. Translation: CATSKRRGANEKLFF.

V is TRBV5-4 and J is TRBJ1-2; TRBD1 is a possible D gene (5 bases). The CDR3 has 14 residues. Germline V lookup: CDR1 SGHNT, CDR2 YYREEE (reference sequence). The ends were cut back, 4 bases at V and 4 bases at J, with 14 bases in the middle. The CDR3 is CASSTPGDPYGYTF. In DNA form, the CDR3 reads TGTGCCAGCAGCACTCCGGGGGATCCCTATGGCTACACCTTC.

This chain links TRBV6-4 with TRBJ1-1; weak D call: TRBD1 (5 bases). The CDR3 totals 14 residues. Trimming cost V 1 base and J 8 bases, with 14 bases left between them. CDR1 is MRHNA, CDR2 SNTAGT, per germline. The CDR3 sequence: CASSDFGLGAEAFF. The CDR3 DNA follows: TGTGCCAGCAGTGACTTTGGCCTAGGGGCGGAAGCTTTCTTT.

This clone was seen just once. The genes are TRBV7-9 and TRBJ2-3; TRBD2 matches at 8 bases. Germline V gene lookup returns CDR1 SEHNR and CDR2 FQNEAQ (reference sequence). J lost 6 bases, V lost 5 bases, and 13 bases had no gene match. The CDR3 contains 16 residues. The CDR3 DNA sequence: TGTGCCAGCAGCCCCCAAGCGGGGGTAGGTGGGGATACGCAGTATTTT. Its translation: CASSPQAGVGGDTQYF.

The chain has TRBV5-5 and TRBJ1-4; a possible D gene is TRBD1 (5 bases). Germline CDR1 SGHKS, CDR2 YYEKEE (reference sequence). V dropped 0 bases and J dropped 7 bases, with 13 bases sitting between them. The CDR3 spans 15 residues. The CDR3 sequence is CASSLAIQGSEKLFF. The CDR3 DNA is TGTGCCAGCAGCTTGGCGATTCAGGGAAGTGAAAAACTGTTTTTT.

The rearrangement uses TRBV5-1 and TRBJ2-1; the match to TRBD2 covers 8 bases. Germline loops: CDR1 SGHRS, CDR2 YFSETQ. The CDR3 is 18 residues long. With 0 bases clipped from V and 5 bases from J, the junction kept 13 bases outside the gene matches. CDR3 nucleotide sequence: TGCGCCAGCAGCTTGGCCATGGGAGCGGGAGTAGGACACAATGAGCAGTTCTTC. Protein product: CASSLAMGAGVGHNEQFF.

The chain's CDR3 is CASSQVGTSGYNEQFF. As DNA, the CDR3 is TGTGCCAGCAGCCAGGTCGGGACTAGCGGTTACAATGAGCAGTTCTTC. The rearrangement joins TRBV4-2 to TRBJ2-1; the match to TRBD2 covers 11 bases. Germline V gene data show CDR1 as LGHNA and CDR2 as YNFKEQ. J lost 4 bases, V lost 3 bases, and 5 bases had no gene match. This CDR3 region has 16 residues.

The chain has TRBV12-1 and TRBJ1-1. TRBV12-1 is labeled a pseudogene. The CDR3 has 14 residues. The CDR3 coding sequence is TGTGCCAGCTTTTTAGGGAGTAAAGACACTGAAGCTTTCTTT. This sequence encodes CASFLGSKDTEAFF.

This clone is a singleton in its sample. The V call is TRBV7-2, the J call TRBJ2-1; TRBD2 aligns across 11 bases. V gave up 3 bases and J gave up 3 bases; unmatched junction bases: 1. CDR3 length: 15 residues. Germline assignment: CDR1 SGHTA and CDR2 FQGNSA. The CDR3 reads CASSLGTSGYNEQFF. CDR3 in DNA: TGTGCCAGCAGCTTGGGGACTAGCGGCTACAATGAGCAGTTCTTC.